Sequencing of this TCR beta chain was carried out in a study of T cell changes during pregnancy in multiple sclerosis (dated by TCRdb to the late 2010s). As for the study more broadly: The study looked at changes in the T cell repertoire across pregnancy in women with multiple sclerosis.

The library came from the immunoSEQ multiplex PCR assay. TCRdb re-hosts the immuneACCESS table, in-frame sequences only. Its copies lack some clones; in the studies checked, an unresolved V gene accounts for under half of them, and the cause for the rest is not known. In all, the sample holds approximately 40,000 clones, and approximately 90% of those were seen once. Of the sample, 0.51% falls within the top ten clones. For this clone: The antigen this receptor binds is unknown. Base quality data are lacking; no much larger clone is found one base away.

CDR1 and CDR2, per the germline V gene, are KGHSH and LQKENI. From the cysteine through the phenylalanine, the CDR3 covers 15 amino acids. Just the 45-base CDR3 DNA is kept, in frame starting at base 1. Unmatched junction bases come to 6, with V trimmed by 3 bases and J by 2 bases. This material consisted of CD4+ T cells from peripheral blood mononuclear cells, taken in the first trimester of pregnancy. The chain is made from TRBV18 and TRBJ2-5, and 7 junction bases match TRBD2. This clonotype was obtained from a female donor with multiple sclerosis, enrolled in a pregnancy study. The sequenced DNA: TGTGCCAGCTCACCCGGAGGGAGGGAGCAAGAGACCCAGTACTTC. This sequence encodes CASSPGGREQETQYF.